A single sample gave rise to the 20 T cell receptor beta chains below, sequenced in a study of shared clonotypes between healthy human individuals. TCRdb keeps only in-frame clones here, not all; method: immunoSEQ multiplex PCR. The sample has 2,100,000 or so clones, almost 96% seen once; the top ten hold roughly 0.13%. The sample consisted of naive CD4+ T cells sorted from blood. Subset meaning: CD45RA+ positively selected. These receptor sequences come from a man between 18 and 35 years old in good health.

V gene TRBV6-6 combines with J gene TRBJ2-3; 9 nucleotides line up with TRBD2. Germline assignment: CDR1 MNHNY and CDR2 SVGAGI (reference sequence). V shed 5 bases, J shed 2 bases, and the junction held 8 bases outside the gene matches. The CDR3 has 16 amino acids. The CDR3 bases are TGTGCCAGCAGTAGGTCTAGCGGGATTAACACAGATACGCAGTATTTT. Amino acid sequence: CASSRSSGINTDTQYF.

On this clone itself: Different DNA sequences within this sample yield the same CDR3. This chain joins TRBV25-1 and TRBJ1-5; 8 bases line up with TRBD1. J was trimmed by 3 bases and V by 2 bases; bases with no gene match: 3. The germline V gene encodes CDR1 MGHDK and CDR2 SYGVNS. The CDR3 runs to 15 residues. CDR3 sequence: CASSEAGGFNQPQHF. In DNA form, the CDR3 reads TGTGCCAGCAGTGAAGCAGGGGGCTTCAATCAGCCCCAGCATTTT. Based on the CDR3 plus reference TRBV25-1 and TRBJ1-5, the full variable domain is EADIYQTPRYLVIGTGKKITLECSQTMGHDKMYWYQQDPGMELHLIHYSYGVNSTEKGDLSSESTVSRIRTEHFPLTLESARPSHTSQYLCASSEAGGFNQPQHFGDGTRLSIL.

J is TRBJ1-4 and V is TRBV5-4; 9 bases line up with TRBD1. The CDR3 loop spans 15 amino acids. V lost 0 bases and J lost 8; bases outside the gene matches: 5. CDR1 and CDR2 (germline): SGHNT, YYREEE (reference sequence). In nucleotides, the CDR3 is TGTGCCAGCAGCTTGGCTCAGGGGACAGGGGAAAAACTGTTTTTT. Protein sequence: CASSLAQGTGEKLFF.

The chain uses TRBV30 and TRBJ1-5; TRBD1 aligns across 7 bases. The CDR3 spans 17 residues. V dropped 3 bases and J dropped 6; count of bases not matched to a gene: 17. Per the germline V gene, CDR1 is GTSNPN and CDR2 is SVGIG (reference sequence). The CDR3 DNA follows: TGTGCCTGGAGCGAGACCGGGACCTCGAACAGGGGTCAGCCCCAGCATTTT. It translates to CAWSETGTSNRGQPQHF.

V is TRBV4-3 and J is TRBJ2-7, with 10 bases aligning to TRBD2. The CDR3 covers 15 residues. The junction had 4 bases not matched to a gene; V was cut back by 2 bases and J by 3 bases. Per germline, CDR1 LGHNA and CDR2 YSLEER. The CDR3 DNA reads TGCGCCAGCAGCCAAAGGGCTAGCGGGAGCTACGAGCAGTACTTC. Protein: CASSQRASGSYEQYF.

The chain combines TRBV6-1 with TRBJ2-7, with D maybe TRBD1 (6 bases). The CDR3 has 14 residues. Trimming removed 7 bases at V and 2 bases at J, with 15 bases between. From germline, CDR1 is MNHNS and CDR2 SASEGT. The CDR3 region has the DNA TGTGCCAGCACCTTCGGACAGATAGCCTACGAGCAGTACTTC. It translates to CASTFGQIAYEQYF.

As to this clone: The sample carries other DNA sequences with the same CDR3. This chain uses TRBV20-1 with TRBJ1-2; D not resolved. Per germline, CDR1 DFQATT and CDR2 SNEGSKA (reference sequence). Trimming stripped 2 bases from V and 4 bases from J, with 5 bases between. CDR3 length: 11 residues. The CDR3 reads CSARQGYGYTF. The CDR3, as DNA: TGCAGTGCTAGACAAGGCTATGGCTACACCTTC.

The chain couples TRBV2 to TRBJ2-7, with 10 bases that match TRBD1. The trim removed 2 bases at V and 4 bases at J, leaving 2 bases unmatched. There are 14 residues in the CDR3. Germline assignment: CDR1 SNHLY and CDR2 FYNNEI. As DNA, the CDR3 is TGTGCCAGCAGTGAACTGGGACAGGGGTACGAGCAGTACTTC. This encodes CASSELGQGYEQYF.

The genes are TRBV30 and TRBJ1-2; D gene uncertain. The CDR3 has 13 residues. V lost 5 bases to trimming and J lost 7 bases, with 17 bases between them. CDR1 and CDR2 (germline): GTSNPN, SVGIG (reference sequence). This CDR3 reads CAWERRSGTGYTF. The CDR3 DNA reads TGTGCCTGGGAGAGGAGATCGGGCACTGGCTACACCTTC.

The chain employs TRBV5-1 and TRBJ2-4; the match to TRBD2 covers 11 bases. From germline, CDR1 is SGHRS and CDR2 YFSETQ. The CDR3 covers 18 residues. V shed 0 bases and J 6 bases; nucleotides not matched to a gene: 11. CDR3 DNA: TGCGCCAGCAGCTTGGTTCCCCGGACTAGCGGGTTACTAAACATTCAGTACTTC. Protein sequence: CASSLVPRTSGLLNIQYF.

J is TRBJ2-1 and V is TRBV7-2; D is unclear. The CDR3 loop spans 13 amino acids. Germline V CDR1 and CDR2: SGHTA, FQGNSA. V was cut by 5 bases and J by 6 bases, with 11 bases left in between. CDR3 in amino acids: CASSRRTPNEQFF. As DNA, the CDR3 is TGTGCCAGCAGCCGTCGGACGCCCAATGAGCAGTTCTTC.

The V and J genes are TRBV9 and TRBJ2-1; the match to TRBD2 covers 7 bases. Trimming took 0 bases from V and 4 from J; bases not matched to a gene: 4. The CDR3 is made up of 15 amino acids. CDR1 SGDLS and CDR2 YYNGEE come from the germline V gene. This CDR3 is CASSVGPAGYNEQFF. The CDR3 bases are TGTGCCAGCAGCGTAGGCCCAGCGGGGTACAATGAGCAGTTCTTC.

The V and J genes are TRBV6-1 and TRBJ2-4; the D is unclear. Germline loops: CDR1 MNHNS, CDR2 SASEGT. Deletions cut 2 bases from V and 6 bases from J, with 17 bases between. This CDR3 contains 16 residues. The CDR3 DNA follows: TGTGCCAGCAGTGAACCCCGACGCCAGAGCCTAAACATTCAGTACTTC. This sequence encodes CASSEPRRQSLNIQYF.

This clone was observed once. The J gene is TRBJ1-5, the V gene TRBV2; D unclear. Trimming took off 1 base at V and 2 bases at J, with 12 bases between the two ends. Germline V gives CDR1 SNHLY, CDR2 FYNNEI. The CDR3 contains 16 residues. CDR3 DNA: TGTGCCAGCAGTGAAGAGTCGGGTATCCGCAATCAGCCCCAGCATTTT. This codes for CASSEESGIRNQPQHF.

The genes are TRBV19 and TRBJ2-5; D gene ambiguous. The CDR3 runs to 13 residues. Between the trimmed V and J ends, which lost 4 bases and 5 bases, there was a span of 11 bases. Per the germline V gene, CDR1 is LNHDA and CDR2 is SQIVND (reference sequence). CDR3 in amino acids: CASSTLRWETQYF. CDR3 nucleotide sequence: TGTGCCAGTAGTACCCTCCGATGGGAGACCCAGTACTTC.

The rearrangement joins TRBV28 to TRBJ2-3; the D is unclear. The germline CDR1 and CDR2 sequences are MDHEN and SYDVKM. The CDR3 is 12 residues long. The CDR3 nucleotides are TGTGCTTCTGGGATTTTCACAGATACGCAGTATTTT. It yields the protein CASGIFTDTQYF.

J is TRBJ1-3 and V is TRBV7-2; D might be TRBD1 (5 bases). The CDR3 runs to 17 residues. With 4 bases removed from V and 3 bases from J, the gap between germline ends came to 19 bases. Germline CDR1 SGHTA, CDR2 FQGNSA. The CDR3 loop reads CASSSAGGGSLGNTIYF. For the CDR3, the DNA is TGTGCCAGCAGCTCCGCCGGGGGGGGTTCTCTTGGAAACACCATATATTTT.

The rearrangement links TRBV19 to TRBJ1-2; D not certain. In germline, CDR1 is LNHDA, CDR2 SQIVND (reference sequence). The CDR3 extends over 15 amino acids. Trimming removed 5 bases from V and 4 bases from J, with 17 bases in between. The CDR3 nucleotides are TGTGCCAGTAGTTTGCACCAGGCCGGGTCCTATGGCTACACCTTC. Translating gives CASSLHQAGSYGYTF.

The V call is TRBV5-1, the J call TRBJ1-1; TRBD1 matches at 8 bases. The ends lost 3 bases at V and 6 bases at J; junction bases unmatched: 10. The V gene's germline CDR1 is SGHRS and CDR2 YFSETQ. The CDR3 has 15 amino acids. The CDR3 region has the DNA TGCGCCAGCAGCTCGACGGCCGGACAGGGTGCTGAAGCTTTCTTT. Its protein product is CASSSTAGQGAEAFF.

This clone has just a few counts. Other nucleotide sequences in the sample specify the same CDR3. The CDR3 bases are TGCAGCGTAACAGGGAACACTGAAGCTTTCTTT. Its protein is CSVTGNTEAFF. The chain is built from TRBV29-1 and TRBJ1-1; maybe TRBD1 (5 bases). The CDR3 runs 11 residues. The ends were cut back, 6 bases at V and 1 base at J, with 6 bases in the middle. Germline CDR1 reads SQVTM; CDR2 reads ANQGSEA.